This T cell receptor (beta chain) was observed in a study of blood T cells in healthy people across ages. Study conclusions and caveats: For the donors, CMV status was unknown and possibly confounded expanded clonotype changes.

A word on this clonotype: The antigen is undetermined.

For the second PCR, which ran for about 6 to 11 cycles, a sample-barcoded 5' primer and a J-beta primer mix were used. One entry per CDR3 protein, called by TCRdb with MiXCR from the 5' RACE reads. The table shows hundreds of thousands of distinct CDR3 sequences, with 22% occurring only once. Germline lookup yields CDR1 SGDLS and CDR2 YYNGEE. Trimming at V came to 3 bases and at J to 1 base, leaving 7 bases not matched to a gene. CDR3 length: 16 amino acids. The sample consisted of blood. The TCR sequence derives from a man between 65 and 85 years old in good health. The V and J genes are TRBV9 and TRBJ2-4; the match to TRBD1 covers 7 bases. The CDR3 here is CASSADRWGAKNIQYF. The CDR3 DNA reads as TGTGCCAGCAGCGCGGACAGGTGGGGGGCCAAAAACATTCAGTACTTC.